These 7 T cell receptor beta chains were all obtained from the same sample, sequenced in a study of beta chain features in type 1 diabetes. Study-wide findings and caveats: In all four CD4+ subsets, TCRB CDR3 length was significantly, moderately reduced in type 1 diabetes.

Of the isolated RNA, all was reverse transcribed, and so the sequenced material was expressed TCRB transcripts. Repertoires were generated with immunoSEQ multiplex PCR, while TCRdb's copy carries only in-frame clones and drops some. The repertoire holds fewer than 300,000 clones, with roughly 21% as singletons. These receptors lack a known antigen. The source material was naive CD4+ T cells from blood. The receptors stem from a middle-aged woman with type 1 diabetes.

The chain has TRBV5-1 and TRBJ1-6; no clear D gene. V was trimmed by 2 bases and J by 7 bases, leaving 7 bases between them. Germline CDR1 SGHRS, CDR2 YFSETQ. The CDR3 totals 13 residues. The CDR3 DNA follows: TGCGCCAGCAGCTTAGCGGGGAATTCACCCCTCCACTTT. Encoded protein: CASSLAGNSPLHF. The entire variable domain, with the rest obtained from reference TRBV5-1 and TRBJ1-6, is as follows: KAGVTQTPRYLIKTRGQQVTLSCSPISGHRSVSWYQQTPGQGLQFLFEYFSETQRNKGNFPGRFSGRQFSNSRSEMNVSTLELGDSALYLCASSLAGNSPLHFGNGTRLTVT.

The CDR3 sequence: CASSPGGGGSNEQYF. The DNA of the CDR3 is TGTGCCAGCAGCCCTGGGGGAGGGGGTTCGAACGAGCAGTACTTC. The chain uses TRBV6-6 and TRBJ2-7, with TRBD2 as a possible D gene (7 bases). CDR1 is MNHNY and CDR2 is SVGAGI in the germline V gene (reference sequence). The CDR3 consists of 15 residues. V gave up 6 bases and J gave up 5 bases, with 20 bases separating them.

This clone was seen only a few times. This chain joins TRBV4-2 and TRBJ2-1; TRBD2 matches at 12 bases. Germline trimming cut 4 bases from V and 10 bases from J; bases unmatched to any gene: 11. The germline V gene has CDR1 LGHNA and CDR2 YNFKEQ. CDR3 length: 16 residues. CDR3 residues: CASSPGQLAGGDEQFF. Written as DNA, the CDR3 is TGTGCCAGCAGCCCAGGTCAGCTAGCGGGAGGGGACGAGCAGTTCTTC.

The chain links TRBV29-1 to TRBJ2-5, with 10 bases matching TRBD1. With 6 bases clipped from V and 5 bases from J, the junction kept 3 bases outside the gene matches. CDR1 is SQVTM, CDR2 ANQGSEA, per germline. The CDR3 sequence is 12 residues long. As DNA, the CDR3 is TGCAGCGTCCGGGACAGGGGTGAGACCCAGTACTTC. This sequence encodes CSVRDRGETQYF.

Only a few counts were recorded for this clone. The V gene is TRBV20-1, the J gene TRBJ1-5, with TRBD1 as a possible D gene (5 bases). The CDR3 runs 11 residues. Germline V gives CDR1 DFQATT, CDR2 SNEGSKA (reference sequence). V was clipped by 5 bases and J by 5 bases, with 7 bases between them. The CDR3 is CSAGAYQPQHF. The CDR3 DNA follows: TGCAGTGCTGGGGCTTATCAGCCCCAGCATTTT.

This clone was found a few times. The chain links TRBV9 to TRBJ1-1, with TRBD1 identical over 10 bases. V lost 3 bases, J lost 5 bases, and 4 bases stayed unmatched. CDR1 SGDLS and CDR2 YYNGEE come from the germline V gene. The CDR3 sequence is 14 residues long. The CDR3 is CASSGDRGSTEAFF. The CDR3 DNA follows: TGTGCCAGCAGCGGGGACAGGGGAAGTACTGAAGCTTTCTTT.

This clone appeared a few times. The rearrangement joins TRBV7-9 to TRBJ2-7, with 8 bases lining up with TRBD1. The CDR3 length is 16 residues. The V gene end was trimmed by 6 bases and the J gene end by 1 base; junction bases not matched to a gene: 11. Per germline, CDR1 SEHNR and CDR2 FQNEAQ (reference sequence). Here the CDR3 reads CASSSPIRGPSYEQYF. In DNA, the CDR3 is TGTGCCAGCAGTTCACCCATCAGGGGGCCGTCCTACGAGCAGTACTTC.